This T cell receptor beta chain emerged from a study of shared clonotypes between healthy human individuals. Background on the study: CD8 memory received one plate per donor, CD8 naive two, CD4 memory three and CD4 naive three.

Turning to this clone: No antigen is known for it.

V was pared by 6 bases and J by 4 bases, with 9 bases between. Germline V gene sequence: CDR1 KGHSH, CDR2 LQKENI. This CDR3 spans 13 amino acids. At a deep level, the assay was run. Profiled with immunoSEQ multiplex PCR; TCRdb holds only in-frame clones, not every one. The table lists about 2.2 million clones, about 94% of them singletons, with around 1.7% in the top ten. General observations from the study: Depth was large, yet rarefaction showed that sorted-subset sequencing was incomplete. Donors were few, which limited the genetic and exposure-history diversity represented.

Naivety among CD8 cells was defined by CD45RO negativity and positive CCR7 selection, thereby excluding terminally differentiated effector memory CD45RA+ cells. The sample comprised naive CD8+ T cells from PBMCs. The receptor comes from a man in his late teens or twenties in good health. Some clones in this sample may be carry-over from other donors' samples. The V and J genes are TRBV18 and TRBJ2-2, with D hard to call. The CDR3 nucleotides read TGTGCCAGCTCCCTCCTCGGCACCGGGGAGCTGTTTTTT. Protein sequence: CASSLLGTGELFF.